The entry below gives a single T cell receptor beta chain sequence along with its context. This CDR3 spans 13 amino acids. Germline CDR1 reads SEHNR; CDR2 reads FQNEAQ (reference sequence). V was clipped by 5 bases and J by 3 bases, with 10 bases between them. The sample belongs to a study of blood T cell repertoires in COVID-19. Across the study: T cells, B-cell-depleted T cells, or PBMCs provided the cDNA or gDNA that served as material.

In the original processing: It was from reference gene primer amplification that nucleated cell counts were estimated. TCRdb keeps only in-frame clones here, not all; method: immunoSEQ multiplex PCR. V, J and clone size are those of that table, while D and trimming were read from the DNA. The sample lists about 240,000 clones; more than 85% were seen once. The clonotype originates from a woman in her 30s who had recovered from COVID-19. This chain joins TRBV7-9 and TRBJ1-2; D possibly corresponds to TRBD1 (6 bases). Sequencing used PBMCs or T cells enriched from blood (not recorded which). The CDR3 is CASSLDRYYGYTF. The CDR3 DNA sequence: TGTGCCAGCAGCCTGGACAGATACTATGGCTACACCTTC.